This T cell receptor (beta chain) is drawn from a study of blood T cells in healthy people across ages. Study-wide results and caveats: Lack of knowledge of donor CMV status possibly confounded expanded clonotype changes. Naive T cell percentage and TCR beta diversity correlated strongly.

This clonotype has ten or more counts. The antigen remains unidentified. Trimming left V 5 bases short and J 2 bases short, with 12 bases between. Germline V gene sequence: CDR1 SEHNR, CDR2 FQNEAQ (reference sequence). The CDR3 has 14 amino acids. Alongside a J-beta primer mix, a sample-barcoded 5' primer served in a second PCR lasting 7 to 11 cycles. TCRdb re-derived calls from the 5' RACE reads in MiXCR, one entry per CDR3 protein. This sample yields about a million distinct CDR3 sequences, of which more than 30% are seen a single time; around 12% belongs to the top ten. Drawing of peripheral blood yielded roughly 9.3 milliliters from each donor. Per sample, no less than 5 micrograms of total RNA were extracted.

Sequencing was carried out using blood. This sequence was found in a man aged 18 to 30 in good health. V gene TRBV7-9 combines with J gene TRBJ1-2, with D possibly being TRBD1 (5 bases). In DNA, the CDR3 is TGTGCCAGCAGCGCAGGACATTTCAACTATGGCTACACCTTC. As protein: CASSAGHFNYGYTF.